This T cell receptor beta chain emerged from a study of blood T cells in healthy people across ages. Germline lookup yields CDR1 MNHNY and CDR2 SVGAGI (reference sequence). Trimming left V 0 bases short and J 2 bases short, with 8 bases between. This CDR3 region has 16 residues. PCR was performed a second time for roughly 7 to 11 cycles using a sample-barcoded 5' primer and a J-beta primer mix. TCRdb itself ran the 5' RACE reads through MiXCR, one entry per CDR3 protein. The sample lists around 1.1 million distinct CDR3 sequences, around two fifths seen once, with 13% in the top ten. Sequenced sample: blood. The TCR was taken from a young man in good health. The chain has TRBV6-6 and TRBJ2-6; weak D call: TRBD1 (5 bases). Here the CDR3 reads CASSYSPGTGANVLTF. The CDR3 DNA follows: TGTGCCAGCAGTTACTCTCCAGGGACTGGGGCCAACGTCCTGACTTTC.